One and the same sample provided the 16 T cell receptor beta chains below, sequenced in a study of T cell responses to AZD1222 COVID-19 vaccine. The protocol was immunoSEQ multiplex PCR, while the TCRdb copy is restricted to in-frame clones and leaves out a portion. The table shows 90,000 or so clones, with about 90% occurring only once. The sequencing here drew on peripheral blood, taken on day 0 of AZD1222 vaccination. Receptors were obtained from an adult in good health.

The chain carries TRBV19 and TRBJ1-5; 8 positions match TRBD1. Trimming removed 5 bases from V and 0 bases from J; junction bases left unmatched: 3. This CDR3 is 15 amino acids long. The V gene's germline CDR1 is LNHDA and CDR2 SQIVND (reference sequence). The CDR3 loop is CASSQGAYSNQPQHF. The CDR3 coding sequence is TGTGCCAGTAGTCAGGGGGCATATAGCAATCAGCCCCAGCATTTT. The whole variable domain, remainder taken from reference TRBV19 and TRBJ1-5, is DGGITQSPKYLFRKEGQNVTLSCEQNLNHDAMYWYRQDPGQGLRLIYYSQIVNDFQKGDIAEGYSVSREKKESFPLTVTSAQKNPTAFYLCASSQGAYSNQPQHFGDGTRLSIL.

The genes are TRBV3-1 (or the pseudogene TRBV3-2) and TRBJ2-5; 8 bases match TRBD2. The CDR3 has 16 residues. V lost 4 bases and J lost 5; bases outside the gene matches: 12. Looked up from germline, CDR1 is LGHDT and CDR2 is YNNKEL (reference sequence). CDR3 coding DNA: TGTGCCAGCAGCCGAGAACCGGGACTAGGGTGGGAGACCCAGTACTTC. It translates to CASSREPGLGWETQYF.

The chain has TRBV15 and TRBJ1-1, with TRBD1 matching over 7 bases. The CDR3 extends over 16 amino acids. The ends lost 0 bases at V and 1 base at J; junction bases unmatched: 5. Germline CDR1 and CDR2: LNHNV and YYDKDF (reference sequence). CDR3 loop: CATSRDWDRQNTEAFF. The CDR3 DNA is TGTGCCACCAGCAGAGATTGGGACAGACAGAACACTGAAGCTTTCTTT.

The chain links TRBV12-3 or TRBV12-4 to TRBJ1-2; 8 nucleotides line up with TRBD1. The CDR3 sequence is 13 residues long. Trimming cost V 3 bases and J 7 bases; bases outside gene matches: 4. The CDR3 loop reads CASSFQGASGYTF. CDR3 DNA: TGTGCCAGCAGTTTCCAGGGGGCATCTGGCTACACCTTC.

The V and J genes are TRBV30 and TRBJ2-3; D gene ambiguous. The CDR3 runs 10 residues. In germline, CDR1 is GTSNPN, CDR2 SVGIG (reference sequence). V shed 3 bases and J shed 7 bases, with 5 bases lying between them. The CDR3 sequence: CAWREYTQYF. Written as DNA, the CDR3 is TGTGCCTGGAGGGAATATACGCAGTATTTT.

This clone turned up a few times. The chain's CDR3 is CASRGQSNQPQHF. The CDR3 DNA sequence: TGTGCCAGCAGAGGACAGAGCAATCAGCCCCAGCATTTT. The V gene is TRBV2, the J gene TRBJ1-5; D may be TRBD1 (6 bases). This CDR3 is 13 amino acids long. Trimming took off 6 bases at V and 1 base at J, with 7 bases between the two ends. The germline V gene encodes CDR1 SNHLY and CDR2 FYNNEI.

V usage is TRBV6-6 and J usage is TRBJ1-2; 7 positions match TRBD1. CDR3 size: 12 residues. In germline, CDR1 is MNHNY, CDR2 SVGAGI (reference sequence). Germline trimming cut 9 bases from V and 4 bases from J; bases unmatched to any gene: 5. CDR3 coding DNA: TGTGCCAGTAATCGGGACAGCTATGGCTACACCTTC. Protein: CASNRDSYGYTF.

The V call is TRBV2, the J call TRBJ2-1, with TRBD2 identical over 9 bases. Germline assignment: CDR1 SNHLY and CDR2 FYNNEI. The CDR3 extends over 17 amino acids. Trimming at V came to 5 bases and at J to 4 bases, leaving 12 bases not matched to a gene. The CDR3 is CASSPLGGLALYNEQFF. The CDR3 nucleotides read TGTGCCAGCAGTCCACTGGGGGGACTAGCCCTATACAATGAGCAGTTCTTC.

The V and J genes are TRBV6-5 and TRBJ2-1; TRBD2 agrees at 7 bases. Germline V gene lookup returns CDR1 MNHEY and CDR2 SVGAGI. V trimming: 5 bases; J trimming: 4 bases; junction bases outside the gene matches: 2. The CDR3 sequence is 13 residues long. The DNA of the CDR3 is TGTGCCAGCAGTACTAGCGAGTACAATGAGCAGTTCTTC. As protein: CASSTSEYNEQFF.

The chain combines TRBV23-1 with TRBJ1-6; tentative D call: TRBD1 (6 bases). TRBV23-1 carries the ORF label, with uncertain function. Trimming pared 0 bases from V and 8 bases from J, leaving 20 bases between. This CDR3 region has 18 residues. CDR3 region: CASSQSLSGTSPYSPLHF. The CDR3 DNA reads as TGCGCCAGCAGTCAATCGCTCTCCGGGACAAGCCCGTATTCACCCCTCCACTTT.

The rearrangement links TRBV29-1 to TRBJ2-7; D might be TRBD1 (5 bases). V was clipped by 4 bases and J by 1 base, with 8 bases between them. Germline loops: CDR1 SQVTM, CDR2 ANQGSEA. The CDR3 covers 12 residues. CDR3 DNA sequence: TGCAGCGTTGCTGACAGTTCCTACGAGCAGTACTTC. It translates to CSVADSSYEQYF.

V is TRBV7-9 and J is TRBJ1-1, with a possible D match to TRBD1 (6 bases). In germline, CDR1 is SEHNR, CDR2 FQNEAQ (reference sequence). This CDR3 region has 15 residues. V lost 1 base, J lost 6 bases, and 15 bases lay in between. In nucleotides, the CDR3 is TGTGCCAGCAGCTTAGGGGGGACAACTAGGTCTGAAGCTTTCTTT. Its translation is CASSLGGTTRSEAFF.

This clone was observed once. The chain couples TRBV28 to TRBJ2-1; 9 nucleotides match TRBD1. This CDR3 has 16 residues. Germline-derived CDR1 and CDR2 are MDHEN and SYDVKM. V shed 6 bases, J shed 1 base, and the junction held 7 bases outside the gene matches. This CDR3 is CASSYIGQGSYNEQFF. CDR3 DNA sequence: TGTGCCAGCAGCTATATAGGACAGGGGTCCTACAATGAGCAGTTCTTC.

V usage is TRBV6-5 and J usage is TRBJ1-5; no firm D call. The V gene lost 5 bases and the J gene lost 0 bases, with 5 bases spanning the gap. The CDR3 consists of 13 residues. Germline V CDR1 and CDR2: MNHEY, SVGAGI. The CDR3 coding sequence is TGTGCCAGCAGTATGTATAGCAATCAGCCCCAGCATTTT. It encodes CASSMYSNQPQHF.

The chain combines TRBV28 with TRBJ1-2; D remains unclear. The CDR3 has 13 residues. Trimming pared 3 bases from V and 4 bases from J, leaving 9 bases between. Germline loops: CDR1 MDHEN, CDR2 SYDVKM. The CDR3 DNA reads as TGTGCCAGCAGTTTGGGTGGGTTCTATGGCTACACCTTC. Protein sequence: CASSLGGFYGYTF.

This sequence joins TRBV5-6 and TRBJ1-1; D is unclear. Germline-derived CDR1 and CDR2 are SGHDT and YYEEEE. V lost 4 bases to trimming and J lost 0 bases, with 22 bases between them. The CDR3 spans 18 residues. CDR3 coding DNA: TGTGCCAGCAGCCACCTCCTTTTGGGGAGCAGTCTGAACACTGAAGCTTTCTTT. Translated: CASSHLLLGSSLNTEAFF.